This T cell receptor beta chain was recorded in a study of CD8 T cells in ankylosing spondylitis. Study-level points and caveats: Reportedly, significant enrichment of disease-linked clones occurred in matched ankylosing spondylitis synovial fluid.

In its sample, this clonotype was seen a few times. Antigen unknown. MiXCR, applied by TCRdb to the 5' RACE reads, yields one record per CDR3 protein. The data hold 250,000 to 300,000 distinct CDR3 sequences, with around 20% observed a single time. J gave up 7 bases and V 3 bases, and 6 bases lay outside the gene matches. The germline gives CDR1 SGHRS, CDR2 YFSETQ. CDR3 length: 15 residues. The receptor comes from a male donor with ankylosing spondylitis or in good health (not recorded which). Sequencing was carried out using blood, either unsorted or a sorted T cell fraction (not recorded which). V usage is TRBV5-1 and J usage is TRBJ1-6; 8 nucleotides agree with TRBD1. CDR3 amino acids: CASSSDGQGNSPLHF. The CDR3 nucleotides are TGCGCCAGCAGCTCGGACGGACAGGGAAATTCACCCCTCCACTTT.